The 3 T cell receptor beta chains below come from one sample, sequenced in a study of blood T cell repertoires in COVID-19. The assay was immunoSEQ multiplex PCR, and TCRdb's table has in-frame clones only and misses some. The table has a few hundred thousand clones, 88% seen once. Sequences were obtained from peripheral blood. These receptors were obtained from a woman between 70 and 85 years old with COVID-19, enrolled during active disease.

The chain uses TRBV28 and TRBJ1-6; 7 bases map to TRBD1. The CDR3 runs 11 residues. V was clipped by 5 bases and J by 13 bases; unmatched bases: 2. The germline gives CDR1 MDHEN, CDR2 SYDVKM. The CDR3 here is CASSPRGPLHF. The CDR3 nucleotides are TGTGCCAGCAGTCCCAGGGGGCCCCTCCACTTT. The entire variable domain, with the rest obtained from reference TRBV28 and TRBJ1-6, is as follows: DVKVTQSSRYLVKRTGEKVFLECVQDMDHENMFWYRQDPGLGLRLIYFSYDVKMKEKGDIPEGYSVSREKKERFSLILESASTNQTSMYLCASSPRGPLHFGNGTRLTVT.

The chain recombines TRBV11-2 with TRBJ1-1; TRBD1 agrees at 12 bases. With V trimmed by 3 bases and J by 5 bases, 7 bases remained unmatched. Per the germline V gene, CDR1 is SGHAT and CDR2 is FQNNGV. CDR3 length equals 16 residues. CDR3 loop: CASSFGTGGLRTEAFF. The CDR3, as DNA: TGTGCCAGCAGCTTTGGGACAGGGGGCTTGAGGACTGAAGCTTTCTTT.

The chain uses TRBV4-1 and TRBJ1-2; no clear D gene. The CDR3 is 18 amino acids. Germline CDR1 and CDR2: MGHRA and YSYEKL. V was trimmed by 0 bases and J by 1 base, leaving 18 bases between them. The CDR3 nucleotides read TGCGCCAGCAGCCAAGAGCCCCTTATTTCCAGATTTAACTATGGCTACACCTTC. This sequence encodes CASSQEPLISRFNYGYTF.